This T cell receptor (beta chain) was documented in a study of cytomegalovirus exposure and HLA in healthy donors. PCR amplification relied on 60 Vbeta primers (plus 13 Jbeta primers). TCRdb's copy holds only in-frame clones and misses some; the assay was immunoSEQ multiplex PCR. Here the sample spans 80,000 or so clones, over 60% being singletons. After removal of 8 bases from V and 9 bases from J, the junction contained 12 bases not matched to a gene. CDR1 is MNHEY and CDR2 is SMNVEV in the germline V gene (reference sequence). The CDR3 consists of 13 residues. This clone was recorded only once. The sample comprised PBMCs. The TCR was taken from a man aged 40-50 years in good health and CMV-seronegative. The J gene is TRBJ1-2, the V gene TRBV27; 7 nucleotides agree with TRBD1. CDR3 sequence (DNA): TGTGCCAGCGGCATCAACAGGGGCCCGCGCTACACCTTC. Protein sequence: CASGINRGPRYTF.